The T cell receptor (beta chain) described here comes from a study of response to subunit inactivated influenza vaccine. Study outcomes and limitations: After each seasonal influenza vaccination, few new T cells are recruited, the authors suggested.

TCRdb itself ran the RT-PCR reads through MiXCR, one entry per CDR3 protein. Seen here are 450,000 to 550,000 distinct CDR3 sequences, 25% observed once, and the top ten hold approximately 2%. Remarks on this clonotype: Its antigen is as yet unknown.

Germline CDR1 LGHNA, CDR2 YNFKEQ. J lost 2 bases, V lost 4 bases, and 7 bases had no gene match. The CDR3 loop spans 15 amino acids. The source is a man aged 50 to 60 who received an inactivated influenza vaccine. Source: CD4+ T cells sorted from PBMCs, taken approximately 5 days after vaccination. The chain joins TRBV4-2 to TRBJ2-5; 7 bases align to TRBD2. The CDR3 region has the DNA TGTGCCAGCAGCCCACAGCCGGGACTACAAGAGACCCAGTACTTC. This gives the protein CASSPQPGLQETQYF.